This T cell receptor beta chain is drawn from a study of identifying expanded T cells in peripheral blood (dated by TCRdb to between 2018 and 2021). The study in broad terms: Four technical replicates, made by sequencing separate aliquots from the same pool of genomic DNA, were compared pairwise.

V is trimmed back by 0 bases and J by 5 bases, and the junction contains 5 bases that no gene match accounts for. Reading the germline V gene gives CDR1 MGHRA and CDR2 YSYEKL. The CDR3 measures 16 amino acids from cysteine to phenylalanine. Only the CDR3 portion is preserved as DNA: 48 bases, with reading frame beginning at the first base. Findings and caveats that apply to the study as a whole: The binomial model flagged 0.95 to 1.5 differentially abundant clones between technical replicates but approximately 15 over around two weeks and 19 to 20 over around four weeks. Across all healthy-donor time intervals, the beta-binomial model significantly lowered both the number of clones called differentially abundant and the false-positive rate. Across all healthy donors, variance in clone template counts between roughly 2-week samples was found to increase significantly with total template count. It was expected by the authors that biological variance in healthy repertoires might increase further over much longer intervals, such as months to years.

The immunoSEQ Assay, which uses bias-controlled multiplex PCR amplification of genomic DNA, was used to profile TCRbeta CDR3 regions. The paper's data handling went like this. To quantify the absolute abundance of each unique TCRbeta CDR3 region, the sequences were collapsed and filtered. Two models were used to test differential abundance: a binomial model (Fisher-equivalent) and a beta-binomial model that adds time-dependent variance fitted from healthy donors. Clones with fewer than 5 combined templates were removed, and differential abundance was called for clones with a Benjamini-Hochberg FDR below 0.01. Using the form v = (b*log(k)+a)^2, the beta-binomial variance was modeled as a function of the total template count across the two samples. This immuneACCESS table, as held by TCRdb, lists in-frame sequences with V and J called but not all clones. Of the missing ones, under half trace to an unresolved V gene in checked studies; the others have no known cause. V and J calls and clone size follow that table, whereas D and trimming were derived from the DNA. The sample table contains under 150,000 clones; only one count was recorded for less than 90% of them. Clones ranked in the top ten supply about 8% of the sample.

Worth noting for this clone: No antigen is known for it. Per-base quality was not reported, and no clone a single base away is much larger than it.

No immune events such as infections were documented for the healthy donors during the collection period. Healthy-donor blood repertoires served as a training cohort to calibrate time-dependent variance in a beta-binomial model of T-cell clone differential abundance. The training cohort comprised approximately ten healthy donors, 3 female and 7 male. On average the donors were 43 years old, and their ages spanned roughly 29 to 64 years. Whole blood was collected from each healthy donor at three time points spaced two to three weeks apart and obtained from a commercial supplier. For immunosequencing, genomic DNA was extracted from whole blood that had not been sorted.

Sample: blood. The source of this sequence is a person aged 18 to 70 in good health. Rearrangement joined TRBV4-1 to TRBJ2-3; 10 central bases correspond to TRBD2. The DNA reads TGCGCCAGCAGCCAAGATTCTAGCGGGAGCGGAGATACGCAGTATTTT. Its product reads: CASSQDSSGSGDTQYF.